The 27 T cell receptor beta chains below all came from one sample that was sequenced in a study of identical twins. TCRdb itself ran the 5' RACE reads through MiXCR, one entry per CDR3 protein. The table lists hundreds of thousands of distinct CDR3 sequences, around 8.3% of them singletons. This sample was shared with a second study, whose subject was yellow fever vaccine responses in identical twins.

The sample was PBMCs. These receptors were obtained from a young woman in good health.

This clonotype was picked up many times. The chain employs TRBV12-3 or TRBV12-4 and TRBJ2-7, with 10 bases aligning to TRBD1. The J segment lost 4 bases and the V segment lost 3 bases, leaving 3 bases of the junction unmatched. This CDR3 is built from 14 residues. The CDR3 sequence: CASSLGQGYYEQYF. The CDR3 bases are TGTGCCAGCAGTTTGGGACAGGGGTATTACGAGCAGTACTTC.

This clonotype has a handful of counts. This chain joins TRBV6-5 and TRBJ2-3; 8 nucleotides agree with TRBD1. The CDR3 contains 17 residues. Germline V gene lookup returns CDR1 MNHEY and CDR2 SVGAGI. V lost 3 bases to trimming and J lost 1 base; unmatched junction nucleotides: 9. The CDR3 loop reads CASSYPAGGAGTDTQYF. The CDR3, as DNA: TGTGCCAGCAGTTATCCTGCAGGGGGCGCGGGCACAGATACGCAGTATTTT.

A note on this clonotype: Germline and junction disagree at one end, which may indicate a read error. V and J are TRBV2 and TRBJ2-1; perhaps TRBD2 as D (5 bases). CDR1 is SNHLY and CDR2 is FYNNEI in the germline V gene. The CDR3 contains 11 residues. The CDR3 reads CASSEDGVMGF. Written as DNA, the CDR3 is TGTGCCAGCAGTGAGGACGGGGTCATGGGCTTC.

CDR3 region: CASSLWGQMNTEAFF. The CDR3 DNA reads TGTGCCAGCAGTTTATGGGGACAGATGAACACTGAAGCTTTCTTT. This chain joins TRBV28 and TRBJ1-1; TRBD1 aligns across 7 bases. Trimming at V came to 0 bases and at J to 0 bases, leaving 1 base not matched to a gene. This CDR3 has 15 residues. Germline values: CDR1 MDHEN, CDR2 SYDVKM.

This clonotype was counted ten times or more. The V call is TRBV18, the J call TRBJ2-7; D possibly corresponds to TRBD1 (6 bases). Trimming removed 5 bases from V and 3 bases from J, with 11 bases in between. Germline values: CDR1 KGHSH, CDR2 LQKENI. This CDR3 comprises 13 residues. The chain's CDR3 is CASSSRGGYEQYF. The CDR3 DNA reads as TGTGCCAGCTCATCTCGAGGGGGCTACGAGCAGTACTTC.

This clonotype occurred a few times. The V gene is TRBV24-1, the J gene TRBJ1-2; no firm D call. Per germline, CDR1 KGHDR and CDR2 SFDVKD. V was trimmed by 4 bases and J by 0 bases, leaving 5 bases between them. The CDR3 loop spans 13 amino acids. The CDR3 nucleotides are TGTGCCACCAGTGACGGGCCTAACTATGGCTACACCTTC. This codes for CATSDGPNYGYTF.

This clonotype was counted only a few times. The chain couples TRBV29-1 to TRBJ1-2; no reliable D call. Germline assignment: CDR1 SQVTM and CDR2 ANQGSEA. The length of the CDR3 is 11 residues. V dropped 0 bases and J dropped 10 bases, with 9 bases sitting between them. The CDR3 region has the DNA TGCAGCGTTGAAGAGCAGTTTTTCTACACCTTC. It specifies CSVEEQFFYTF. The complete variable domain, with remaining parts taken from reference TRBV29-1 and TRBJ1-2, reads SAVISQKPSRDICQRGTSLTIQCQVDSQVTMMFWYRQQPGQSLTLIATANQGSEATYESGFVIDKFPISRPNLTFSTLTVSNMSPEDSSIYLCSVEEQFFYTFGSGTRLTVV.

This clonotype was seen a handful of times. The chain employs TRBV5-6 and TRBJ2-1, with D hard to call. Between the trimmed V and J ends, which lost 3 bases and 1 base, there was a span of 8 bases. Germline-derived CDR1 and CDR2 are SGHDT and YYEEEE. The CDR3 is made up of 14 amino acids. The CDR3 region is CASSYLGSYNEQFF. In nucleotides, the CDR3 is TGTGCCAGCAGCTACCTAGGGTCCTACAATGAGCAGTTCTTC.

There are many counts of this clonotype. The chain recombines TRBV16 with TRBJ2-7; D not resolved. Germline assignment: CDR1 KGHSY and CDR2 FQNENV. The CDR3 has 14 residues. V lost 1 base to trimming and J lost 2 bases, with 9 bases between them. The CDR3, as DNA: TGTGCCAGCAGCCAATTGGCTGTAACCTACGAGCAGTACTTC. Protein product: CASSQLAVTYEQYF.

V and J are TRBV7-8 and TRBJ2-7; the D gene is possibly TRBD2 (5 bases). Germline V gene lookup returns CDR1 SGHVS and CDR2 FQNEAQ. CDR3 length equals 14 residues. Trimming cost V 7 bases and J 0 bases, with 13 bases left between them. Here the CDR3 DNA reads TGTGCCAGCATGGGAGCGGAAAGCTCCTACGAGCAGTACTTC. Protein sequence: CASMGAESSYEQYF.

This clonotype was picked up a small number of times. V usage is TRBV28 and J usage is TRBJ2-7; D may be TRBD2 (7 bases). This CDR3 spans 15 amino acids. Germline lookup yields CDR1 MDHEN and CDR2 SYDVKM. Trimming left V 6 bases short and J 6 bases short, with 21 bases between. CDR3 bases: TGTGCCAGCAGCCGTTTAAGAGGGGGGGCCCCCGAGCAGTACTTC. Its protein product is CASSRLRGGAPEQYF.

This clonotype appeared a few times. J is TRBJ1-1 and V is TRBV5-1; D is undetermined. Trimming pared 4 bases from V and 7 bases from J, leaving 14 bases between. Germline CDR1 reads SGHRS; CDR2 reads YFSETQ. The CDR3 has 13 residues. The DNA of the CDR3 is TGCGCCAGCAGCCCTGGGGTGGCCCTTGAAGCTTTCTTT. Translated, it gives CASSPGVALEAFF.

This clonotype was observed a few times. The V and J genes are TRBV19 and TRBJ1-5; D may be TRBD1 (6 bases). The CDR3 length is 15 residues. With 1 base removed from V and 4 bases from J, the gap between germline ends came to 11 bases. Looked up from germline, CDR1 is LNHDA and CDR2 is SQIVND (reference sequence). The CDR3 region has the DNA TGTGCCAGTAGTATAGGACAGGTTGGAAATCAGCCCCAGCATTTT. Amino acid sequence: CASSIGQVGNQPQHF.

This clonotype was seen more than once but under ten times. This sequence joins TRBV28 and TRBJ2-3; perhaps D is TRBD1 or TRBD2 (6 bases each). The CDR3 contains 15 residues. Germline lookup yields CDR1 MDHEN and CDR2 SYDVKM. Trimming left V 3 bases short and J 5 bases short, with 15 bases between. The CDR3 is CASSFGGTGKDTQYF. DNA of the CDR3: TGTGCCAGCAGTTTCGGGGGAACAGGGAAAGATACGCAGTATTTT.

This clonotype was seen only a few times. V and J are TRBV28 and TRBJ2-7; 7 bases map to TRBD2. Germline V lookup: CDR1 MDHEN, CDR2 SYDVKM. The CDR3 totals 12 residues. With V trimmed by 11 bases and J by 2 bases, 6 bases remained unmatched. This CDR3 is CAAGGGAYEQYF. The CDR3 nucleotides read TGTGCCGCTGGTGGGGGGGCCTACGAGCAGTACTTC. Looking up the rest from reference TRBV28 and TRBJ2-7 gives the full variable domain: DVKVTQSSRYLVKRTGEKVFLECVQDMDHENMFWYRQDPGLGLRLIYFSYDVKMKEKGDIPEGYSVSREKKERFSLILESASTNQTSMYLCAAGGGAYEQYFGPGTRLTVT.

This clonotype was detected ten times or more. The chain uses TRBV6-5 and TRBJ2-6; no clear D gene. The CDR3 contains 15 residues. CDR1 and CDR2 (germline): MNHEY, SVGAGI. With 4 bases removed from V and 1 base from J, the gap between germline ends came to 8 bases. CDR3 coding DNA: TGTGCCAGCAGTTCCCGAGTTTCTGGGGCCAACGTCCTGACTTTC. Translation: CASSSRVSGANVLTF.

This clonotype was counted a single time. In nucleotides, the CDR3 is TGTGCCAGCAGCTCCAAAAGGGTACATGGTATCTTTGATGAGCAGTTCTTC. Its protein is CASSSKRVHGIFDEQFF. The chain combines TRBV6-2 or TRBV6-3 with TRBJ2-1, with D unclear. V was pared by 6 bases and J by 8 bases, with 26 bases between. There are 17 residues in the CDR3. Germline lookup yields CDR1 MNHEY and CDR2 SVGEGT.

Only a few counts were recorded for this clonotype. This chain links TRBV20-1 with TRBJ2-5, with D perhaps TRBD1 or TRBD2 (5 bases each). The germline V gene has CDR1 DFQATT and CDR2 SNEGSKA (reference sequence). Trimming pared 0 bases from V and 5 bases from J, leaving 13 bases between. This CDR3 has 14 amino acids. CDR3 sequence reads: CSARELGVEETQYF. Written as DNA, the CDR3 is TGCAGTGCTAGAGAGCTGGGGGTAGAGGAGACCCAGTACTTC.

This clonotype was counted many times. The V and J genes are TRBV4-3 and TRBJ2-1, with TRBD2 matching 9 bases. This CDR3 has 17 amino acids. After removal of 4 bases from V and 4 bases from J, the junction contained 11 bases not matched to a gene. Germline assignment: CDR1 LGHNA and CDR2 YSLEER. The CDR3 loop reads CASSRRLLAGAYNEQFF. DNA for the CDR3: TGCGCCAGCAGCCGAAGACTGTTAGCGGGAGCTTACAATGAGCAGTTCTTC.

The chain combines TRBV27 with TRBJ2-1, with 13 bases that match TRBD2. V lost 5 bases, J lost 7 bases, and 5 bases stayed unmatched. Germline V gene lookup returns CDR1 MNHEY and CDR2 SMNVEV (reference sequence). This CDR3 spans 15 amino acids. Written as DNA, the CDR3 is TGTGCCAGCAGTAAGGGACTAGCGGGGCCGAATGAGCAGTTCTTC. Translating it yields CASSKGLAGPNEQFF.

This clonotype has a count of ten or more. This sequence joins TRBV7-6 and TRBJ1-1; maybe TRBD1 (5 bases). V gave up 3 bases and J gave up 1 base, with 9 bases separating them. Germline values: CDR1 SGHVS, CDR2 FNYEAQ. This CDR3 comprises 14 residues. CDR3 region: CASSFMGENTEAFF. The CDR3 nucleotides read TGTGCCAGCAGCTTTATGGGGGAGAACACTGAAGCTTTCTTT.

This clonotype appeared many times. The genes are TRBV5-1 and TRBJ2-7, with TRBD1 identical over 7 bases. This CDR3 is 15 amino acids long. CDR1 SGHRS and CDR2 YFSETQ come from the germline V gene. The junction had 11 bases not matched to a gene; V was cut back by 5 bases and J by 3 bases. Here the CDR3 DNA reads TGCGCCAGCAGTCCTCCCCCGGGACAGAGCTACGAGCAGTACTTC. Protein sequence: CASSPPPGQSYEQYF.

This clonotype was recorded many times. The chain links TRBV5-1 to TRBJ2-7; 8 bases map to TRBD1. Germline CDR1 and CDR2: SGHRS and YFSETQ. V lost 0 bases and J lost 6; bases outside the gene matches: 11. This CDR3 region has 16 residues. CDR3 sequence: CASSLGFGQGGSEQYF. Written as DNA, the CDR3 is TGCGCCAGCAGCTTGGGGTTCGGACAGGGTGGATCCGAGCAGTACTTC. The full variable domain, in which reference TRBV5-1 and TRBJ2-7 provide the parts outside the CDR3, is KAGVTQTPRYLIKTRGQQVTLSCSPISGHRSVSWYQQTPGQGLQFLFEYFSETQRNKGNFPGRFSGRQFSNSRSEMNVSTLELGDSALYLCASSLGFGQGGSEQYFGPGTRLTVT.

This clonotype was seen ten or more times. The V gene is TRBV3-1, the J gene TRBJ1-1; weak D call: TRBD1 (5 bases). V was trimmed by 4 bases and J by 5 bases, leaving 11 bases between them. This CDR3 comprises 13 residues. Germline V gene lookup returns CDR1 LGHDT and CDR2 YNNKEL (reference sequence). As DNA, the CDR3 is TGTGCCAGCAGCCTTACCAGGGTAACTGAAGCTTTCTTT. It yields the protein CASSLTRVTEAFF.

The chain joins TRBV6-5 to TRBJ2-7, with TRBD2 matching over 9 bases. V was pared by 8 bases and J by 9 bases, with 2 bases of the junction left unmatched. This CDR3 is 10 amino acids long. Germline V gene sequence: CDR1 MNHEY, CDR2 SVGAGI. CDR3 sequence reads: CASGREGQYF. The CDR3 DNA reads as TGTGCCAGCGGGCGGGAGGGGCAGTACTTC.

This chain connects TRBV20-1 to TRBJ2-5, with 16 bases fitting TRBD2. V lost 4 bases, J lost 4 bases, and 21 bases stayed unmatched. Germline V gene lookup returns CDR1 DFQATT and CDR2 SNEGSKA (reference sequence). CDR3 size: 21 residues. The CDR3 loop is CSATRKPGLAGGRVWVETQYF. For the CDR3, the DNA is TGCAGTGCTACTAGAAAACCGGGACTAGCGGGGGGGCGTGTTTGGGTAGAGACCCAGTACTTC.

This clonotype was seen a handful of times. The chain uses TRBV7-2 and TRBJ2-7; the match to TRBD2 covers 8 bases. The CDR3 spans 15 residues. From germline, CDR1 is SGHTA and CDR2 FQGNSA. V shed 1 base, J shed 2 bases, and the junction held 4 bases outside the gene matches. CDR3 nucleotide sequence: TGTGCCAGCAGCTTAGGGAGCGGGGGTCCCTACGAGCAGTACTTC. Protein sequence: CASSLGSGGPYEQYF.